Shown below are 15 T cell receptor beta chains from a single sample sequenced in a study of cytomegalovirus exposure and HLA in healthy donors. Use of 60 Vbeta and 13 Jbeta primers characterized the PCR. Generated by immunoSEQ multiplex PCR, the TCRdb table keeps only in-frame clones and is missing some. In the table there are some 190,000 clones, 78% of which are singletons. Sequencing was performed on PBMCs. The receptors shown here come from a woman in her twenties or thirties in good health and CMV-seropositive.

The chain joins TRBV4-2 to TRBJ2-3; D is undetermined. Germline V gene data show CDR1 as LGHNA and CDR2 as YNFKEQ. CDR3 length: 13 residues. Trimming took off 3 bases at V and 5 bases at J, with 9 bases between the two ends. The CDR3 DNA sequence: TGTGCCAGCAGCCATGCGCTGATAGATACGCAGTATTTT. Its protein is CASSHALIDTQYF.

DNA of the CDR3: TGCGCCAGCAGCCAAGTGCCAGGGGCCCCAACTGAAGCTTTCTTT. It yields the protein CASSQVPGAPTEAFF. The rearrangement links TRBV4-1 to TRBJ1-1, with D maybe TRBD1 (6 bases). Trimming cost V 1 base and J 5 bases, with 14 bases left between them. The CDR3 runs to 15 residues. Germline V gene lookup returns CDR1 MGHRA and CDR2 YSYEKL.

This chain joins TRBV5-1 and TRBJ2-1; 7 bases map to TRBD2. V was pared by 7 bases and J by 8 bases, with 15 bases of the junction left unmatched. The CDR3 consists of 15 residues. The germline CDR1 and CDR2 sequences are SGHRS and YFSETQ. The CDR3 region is CASVKRGIYSDEQFF. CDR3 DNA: TGCGCCAGCGTTAAGCGGGGAATATACAGCGATGAGCAGTTCTTC. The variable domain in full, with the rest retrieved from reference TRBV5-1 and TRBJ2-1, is KAGVTQTPRYLIKTRGQQVTLSCSPISGHRSVSWYQQTPGQGLQFLFEYFSETQRNKGNFPGRFSGRQFSNSRSEMNVSTLELGDSALYLCASVKRGIYSDEQFFGPGTRLTVL.

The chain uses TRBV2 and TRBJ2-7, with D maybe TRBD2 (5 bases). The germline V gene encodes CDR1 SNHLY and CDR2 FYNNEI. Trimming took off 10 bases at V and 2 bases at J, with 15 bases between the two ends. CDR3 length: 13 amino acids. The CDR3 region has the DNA TGTGCCATCCGGGGAAGGCCAGCCTACGAGCAGTACTTC. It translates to CAIRGRPAYEQYF.

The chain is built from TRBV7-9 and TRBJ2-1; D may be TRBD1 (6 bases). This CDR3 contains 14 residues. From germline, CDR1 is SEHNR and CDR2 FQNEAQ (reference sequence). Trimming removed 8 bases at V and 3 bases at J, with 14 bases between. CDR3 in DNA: TGTGCCAGCGGGGACAAGGGAAACTACAATGAGCAGTTCTTC. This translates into CASGDKGNYNEQFF. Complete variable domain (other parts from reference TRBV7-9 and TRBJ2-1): DTGVSQNPRHKITKRGQNVTFRCDPISEHNRLYWYRQTLGQGPEFLTYFQNEAQLEKSRLLSDRFSAERPKGSFSTLEIQRTEQGDSAMYLCASGDKGNYNEQFFGPGTRLTVL.

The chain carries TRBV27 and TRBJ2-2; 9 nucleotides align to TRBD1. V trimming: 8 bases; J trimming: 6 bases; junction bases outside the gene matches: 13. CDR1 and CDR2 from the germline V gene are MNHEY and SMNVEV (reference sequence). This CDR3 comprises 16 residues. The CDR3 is CASGTGIRRRAGELFF. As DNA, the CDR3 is TGTGCCAGCGGGACAGGGATAAGAAGAAGGGCCGGGGAGCTGTTTTTT.

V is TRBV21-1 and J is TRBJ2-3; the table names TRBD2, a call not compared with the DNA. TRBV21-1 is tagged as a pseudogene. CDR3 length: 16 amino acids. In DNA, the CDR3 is TGTGCCAGCAGCAACTCTGCTAGACCGTTCACAGATACGCAGTATTTT. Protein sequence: CASSNSARPFTDTQYF.

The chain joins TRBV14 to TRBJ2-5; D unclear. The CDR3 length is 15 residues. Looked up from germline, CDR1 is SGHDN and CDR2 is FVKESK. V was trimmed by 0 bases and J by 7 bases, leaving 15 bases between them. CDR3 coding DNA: TGTGCCAGCAGCCAAGATCTAGTACCCCCCGGGACCCAGTACTTC. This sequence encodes CASSQDLVPPGTQYF.

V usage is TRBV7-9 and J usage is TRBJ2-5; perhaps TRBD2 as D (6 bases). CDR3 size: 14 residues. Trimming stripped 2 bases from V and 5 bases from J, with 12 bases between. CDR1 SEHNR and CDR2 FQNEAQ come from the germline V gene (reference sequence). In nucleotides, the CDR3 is TGTGCCAGCAGCTTAACTAGCAGTTGGGAGACCCAGTACTTC. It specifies CASSLTSSWETQYF.

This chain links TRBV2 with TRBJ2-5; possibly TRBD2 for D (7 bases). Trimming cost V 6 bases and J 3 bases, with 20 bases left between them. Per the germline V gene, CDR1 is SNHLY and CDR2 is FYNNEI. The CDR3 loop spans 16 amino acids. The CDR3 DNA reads TGTGCCAGCAGGGCCGGGGGGCGCGTAATAAAAGAGACCCAGTACTTC. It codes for CASRAGGRVIKETQYF.

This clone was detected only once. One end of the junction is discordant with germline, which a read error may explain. This chain's CDR3 is CVSSQDQLAGGPDYNEQFF. The CDR3, as DNA: TGCGTCAGCAGCCAAGATCAGCTAGCGGGAGGTCCCGACTACAATGAGCAGTTCTTC. The V call is TRBV4-1, the J call TRBJ2-1, with TRBD2 matching over 11 bases. Per the germline V gene, CDR1 is MGHRA and CDR2 is YSYEKL. The CDR3 has 19 residues.

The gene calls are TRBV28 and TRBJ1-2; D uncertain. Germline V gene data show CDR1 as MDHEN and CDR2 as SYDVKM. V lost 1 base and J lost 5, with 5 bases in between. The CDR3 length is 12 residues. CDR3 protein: CASSLYPYGYTF. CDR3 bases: TGTGCCAGCAGTTTATATCCGTATGGCTACACCTTC.

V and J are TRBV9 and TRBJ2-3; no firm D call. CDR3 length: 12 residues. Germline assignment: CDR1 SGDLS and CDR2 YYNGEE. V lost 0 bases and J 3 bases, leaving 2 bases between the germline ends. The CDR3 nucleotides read TGTGCCAGCAGCGTAGCTACAGATACGCAGTATTTT. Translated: CASSVATDTQYF.

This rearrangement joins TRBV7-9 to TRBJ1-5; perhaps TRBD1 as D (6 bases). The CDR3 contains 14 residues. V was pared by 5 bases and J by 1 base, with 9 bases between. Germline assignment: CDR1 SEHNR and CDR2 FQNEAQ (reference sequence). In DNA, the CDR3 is TGTGCCAGCAGCCACACAGGGAGCAATCAGCCCCAGCATTTT. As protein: CASSHTGSNQPQHF. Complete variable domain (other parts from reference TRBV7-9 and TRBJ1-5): DTGVSQNPRHKITKRGQNVTFRCDPISEHNRLYWYRQTLGQGPEFLTYFQNEAQLEKSRLLSDRFSAERPKGSFSTLEIQRTEQGDSAMYLCASSHTGSNQPQHFGDGTRLSIL.

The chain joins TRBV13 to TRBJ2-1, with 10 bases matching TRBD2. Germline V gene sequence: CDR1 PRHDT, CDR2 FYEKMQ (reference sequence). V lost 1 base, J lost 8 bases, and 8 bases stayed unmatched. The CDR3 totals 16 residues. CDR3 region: CASSLDSTSGTDEQFF. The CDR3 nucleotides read TGTGCCAGCAGCTTAGATAGCACTAGCGGGACGGATGAGCAGTTCTTC.